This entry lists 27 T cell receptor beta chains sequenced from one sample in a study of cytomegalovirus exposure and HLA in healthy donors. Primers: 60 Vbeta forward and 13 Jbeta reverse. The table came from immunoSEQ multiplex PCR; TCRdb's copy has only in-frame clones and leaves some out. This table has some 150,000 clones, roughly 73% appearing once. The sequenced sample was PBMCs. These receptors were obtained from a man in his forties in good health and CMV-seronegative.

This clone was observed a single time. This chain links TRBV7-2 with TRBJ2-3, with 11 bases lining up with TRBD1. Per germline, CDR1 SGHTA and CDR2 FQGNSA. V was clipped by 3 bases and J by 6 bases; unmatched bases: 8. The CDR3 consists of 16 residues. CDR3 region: CASSFPPDRGLDTQYF. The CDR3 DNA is TGTGCCAGCAGCTTCCCCCCGGACAGGGGGCTGGATACGCAGTATTTT. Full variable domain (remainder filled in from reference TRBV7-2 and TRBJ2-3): GAGVSQSPSNKVTEKGKDVELRCDPISGHTALYWYRQSLGQGLEFLIYFQGNSAPDKSGLPSDRFSAERTGGSVSTLTIQRTQQEDSAVYLCASSFPPDRGLDTQYFGPGTRLTVL.

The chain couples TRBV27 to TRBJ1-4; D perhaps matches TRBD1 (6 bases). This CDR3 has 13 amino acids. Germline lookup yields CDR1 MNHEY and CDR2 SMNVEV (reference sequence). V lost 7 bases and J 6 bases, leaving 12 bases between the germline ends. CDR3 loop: CASKTGLDEKLFF. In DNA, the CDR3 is TGTGCCAGCAAGACAGGTTTAGATGAAAAACTGTTTTTT.

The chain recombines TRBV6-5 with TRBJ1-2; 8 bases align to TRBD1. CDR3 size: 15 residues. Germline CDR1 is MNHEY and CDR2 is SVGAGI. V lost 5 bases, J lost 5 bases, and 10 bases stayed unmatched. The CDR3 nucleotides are TGTGCCAGCAGTGCCCCCGGGACAGGCTTTTATGGCTACACCTTC. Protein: CASSAPGTGFYGYTF.

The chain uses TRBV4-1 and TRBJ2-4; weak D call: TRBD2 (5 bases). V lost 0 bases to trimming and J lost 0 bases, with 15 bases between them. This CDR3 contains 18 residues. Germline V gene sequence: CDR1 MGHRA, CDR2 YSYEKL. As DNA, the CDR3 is TGCGCCAGCAGCCAAGATCTAGAGGAGGCTTTAGCCAAAAACATTCAGTACTTC. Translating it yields CASSQDLEEALAKNIQYF.

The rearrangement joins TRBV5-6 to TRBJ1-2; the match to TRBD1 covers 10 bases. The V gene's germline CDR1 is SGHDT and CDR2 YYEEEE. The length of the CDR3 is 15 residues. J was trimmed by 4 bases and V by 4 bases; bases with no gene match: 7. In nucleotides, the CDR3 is TGTGCCAGCAGCCAACGGCGGACAGGGGGCTATGGCTACACCTTC. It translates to CASSQRRTGGYGYTF.

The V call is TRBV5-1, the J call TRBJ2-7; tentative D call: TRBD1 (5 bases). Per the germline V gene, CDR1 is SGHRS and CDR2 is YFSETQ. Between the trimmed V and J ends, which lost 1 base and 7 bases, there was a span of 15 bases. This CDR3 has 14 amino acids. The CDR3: CASSLWQGQGEQYF. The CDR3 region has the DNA TGCGCCAGCAGCTTGTGGCAGGGCCAGGGAGAGCAGTACTTC.

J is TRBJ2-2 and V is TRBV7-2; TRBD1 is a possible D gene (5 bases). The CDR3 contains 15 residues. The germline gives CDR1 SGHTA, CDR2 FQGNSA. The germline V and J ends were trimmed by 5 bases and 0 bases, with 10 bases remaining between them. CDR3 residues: CASSHRSTNTGELFF. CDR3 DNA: TGTGCCAGCAGCCACAGGAGCACGAACACCGGGGAGCTGTTTTTT. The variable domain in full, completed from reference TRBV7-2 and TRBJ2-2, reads GAGVSQSPSNKVTEKGKDVELRCDPISGHTALYWYRQSLGQGLEFLIYFQGNSAPDKSGLPSDRFSAERTGGSVSTLTIQRTQQEDSAVYLCASSHRSTNTGELFFGEGSRLTVL.

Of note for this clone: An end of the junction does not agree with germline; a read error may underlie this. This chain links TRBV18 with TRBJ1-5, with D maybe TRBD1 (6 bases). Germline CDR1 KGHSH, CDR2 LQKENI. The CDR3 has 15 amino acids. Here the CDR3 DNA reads TGTGCCAGCTCCCCACAACAGGGTAGCAATCAGCCCCAGCATTTT. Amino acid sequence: CASSPQQGSNQPQHF.

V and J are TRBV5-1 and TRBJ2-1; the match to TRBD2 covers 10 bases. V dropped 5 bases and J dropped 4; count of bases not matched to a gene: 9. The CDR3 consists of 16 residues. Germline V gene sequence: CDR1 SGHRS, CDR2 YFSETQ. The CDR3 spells CASRPASGGVYNEQFF. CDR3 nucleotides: TGCGCCAGCAGGCCTGCTAGCGGGGGAGTTTACAATGAGCAGTTCTTC. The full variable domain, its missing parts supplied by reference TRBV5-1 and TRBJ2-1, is KAGVTQTPRYLIKTRGQQVTLSCSPISGHRSVSWYQQTPGQGLQFLFEYFSETQRNKGNFPGRFSGRQFSNSRSEMNVSTLELGDSALYLCASRPASGGVYNEQFFGPGTRLTVL.

The CDR3 region is CASSLQVGSYEQYF. Written as DNA, the CDR3 is TGTGCCAGCAGCCTACAGGTTGGGTCCTACGAGCAGTACTTC. The genes are TRBV7-8 and TRBJ2-7; a possible D gene is TRBD1 (5 bases). Germline assignment: CDR1 SGHVS and CDR2 FQNEAQ. The CDR3 covers 14 residues. Trimming shortened V by 5 bases and J by 1 base, and 12 bases separated the two germline ends.

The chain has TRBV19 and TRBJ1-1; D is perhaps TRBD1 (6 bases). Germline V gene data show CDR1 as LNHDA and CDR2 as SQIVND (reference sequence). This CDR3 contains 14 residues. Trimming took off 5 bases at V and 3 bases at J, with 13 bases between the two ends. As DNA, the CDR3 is TGTGCCAGTAGTCCAGGGGTTGGCGACACTGAAGCTTTCTTT. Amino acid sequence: CASSPGVGDTEAFF.

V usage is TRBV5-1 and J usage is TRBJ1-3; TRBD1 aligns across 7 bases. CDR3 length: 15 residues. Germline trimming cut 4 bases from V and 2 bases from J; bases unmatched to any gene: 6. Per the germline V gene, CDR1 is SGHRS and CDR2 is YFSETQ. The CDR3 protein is CASSPRTGAGNTIYF. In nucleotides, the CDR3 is TGCGCCAGCAGCCCCCGGACAGGAGCTGGAAACACCATATATTTT.

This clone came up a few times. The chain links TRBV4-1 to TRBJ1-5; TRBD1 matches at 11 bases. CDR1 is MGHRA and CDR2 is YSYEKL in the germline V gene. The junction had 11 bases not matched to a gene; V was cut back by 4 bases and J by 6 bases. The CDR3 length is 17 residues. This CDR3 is CASSPGTGGILSQPQHF. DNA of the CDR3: TGCGCCAGCAGCCCCGGGACAGGGGGAATCTTAAGTCAGCCCCAGCATTTT.

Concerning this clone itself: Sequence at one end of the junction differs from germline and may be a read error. The CDR3 sequence: CASSLGTGSQPRHF. Written as DNA, the CDR3 is TGTGCCAGCAGTCTAGGGACAGGGTCTCAGCCCCGGCATTTT. The chain joins TRBV6-6 to TRBJ1-5, with TRBD1 matching over 9 bases. Germline CDR1 is MNHNY and CDR2 is SVGAGI (reference sequence). This CDR3 has 14 residues.

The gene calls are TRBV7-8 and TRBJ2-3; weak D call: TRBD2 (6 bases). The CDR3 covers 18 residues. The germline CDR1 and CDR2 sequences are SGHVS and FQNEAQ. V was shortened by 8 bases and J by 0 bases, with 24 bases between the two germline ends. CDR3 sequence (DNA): TGTGCCAGCTCCAACCCCGGAGCGGGCCCGCCTAGCACAGATACGCAGTATTTT. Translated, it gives CASSNPGAGPPSTDTQYF.

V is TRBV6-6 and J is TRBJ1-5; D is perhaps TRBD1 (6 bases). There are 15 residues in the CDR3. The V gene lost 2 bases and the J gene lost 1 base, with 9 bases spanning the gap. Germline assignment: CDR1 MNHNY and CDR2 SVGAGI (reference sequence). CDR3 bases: TGTGCCAGCAGTTACGTCCAGGGGAGCAATCAGCCCCAGCATTTT. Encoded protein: CASSYVQGSNQPQHF.

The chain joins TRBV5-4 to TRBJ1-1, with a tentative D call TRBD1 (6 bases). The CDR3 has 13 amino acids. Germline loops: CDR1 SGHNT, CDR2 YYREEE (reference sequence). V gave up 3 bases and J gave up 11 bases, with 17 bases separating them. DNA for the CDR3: TGTGCCAGCAGCTCCCAGGGGCCCAATCCGGCTTTCTTT. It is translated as CASSSQGPNPAFF. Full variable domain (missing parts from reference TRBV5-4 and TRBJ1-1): ETGVTQSPTHLIKTRGQQVTLRCSSQSGHNTVSWYQQALGQGPQFIFQYYREEENGRGNFPPRFSGLQFPNYSSELNVNALELDDSALYLCASSSQGPNPAFFGQGTRLTVV.

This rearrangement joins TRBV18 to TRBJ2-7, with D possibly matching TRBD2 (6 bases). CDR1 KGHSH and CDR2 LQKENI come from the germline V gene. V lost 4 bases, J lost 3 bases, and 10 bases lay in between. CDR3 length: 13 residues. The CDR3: CASSRRDIYEQYF. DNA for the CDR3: TGTGCCAGCTCACGGAGGGATATCTACGAGCAGTACTTC.

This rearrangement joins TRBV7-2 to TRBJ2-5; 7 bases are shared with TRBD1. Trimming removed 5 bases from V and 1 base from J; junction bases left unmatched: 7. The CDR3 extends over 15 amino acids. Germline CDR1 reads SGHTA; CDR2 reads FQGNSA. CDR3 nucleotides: TGTGCCAGCAGCCTCCTGGGACAGACCCAAGAGACCCAGTACTTC. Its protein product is CASSLLGQTQETQYF.

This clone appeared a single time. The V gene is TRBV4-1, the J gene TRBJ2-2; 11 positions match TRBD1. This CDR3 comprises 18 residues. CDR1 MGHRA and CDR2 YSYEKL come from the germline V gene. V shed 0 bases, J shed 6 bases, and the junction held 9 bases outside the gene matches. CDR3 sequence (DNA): TGCGCCAGCAGCCAAGAAGGGGGCACGGGACAGGGGGCCGGGGAGCTGTTTTTT. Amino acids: CASSQEGGTGQGAGELFF.

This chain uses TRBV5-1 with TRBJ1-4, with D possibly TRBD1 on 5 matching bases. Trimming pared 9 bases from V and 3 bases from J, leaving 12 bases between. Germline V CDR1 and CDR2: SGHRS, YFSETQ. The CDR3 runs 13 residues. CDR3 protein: CATHAGPNEKLFF. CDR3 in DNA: TGCGCCACTCACGCAGGGCCTAATGAAAAACTGTTTTTT.

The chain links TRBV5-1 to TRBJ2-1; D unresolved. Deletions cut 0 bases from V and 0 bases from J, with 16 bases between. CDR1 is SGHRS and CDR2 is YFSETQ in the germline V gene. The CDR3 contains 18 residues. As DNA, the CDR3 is TGCGCCAGCAGCTTGGAATCGGGTTTTGGTGGCTCCTACAATGAGCAGTTCTTC. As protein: CASSLESGFGGSYNEQFF.

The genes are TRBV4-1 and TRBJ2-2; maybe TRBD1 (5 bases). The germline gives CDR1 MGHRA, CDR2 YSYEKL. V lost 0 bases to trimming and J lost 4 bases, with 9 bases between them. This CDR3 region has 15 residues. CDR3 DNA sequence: TGCGCCAGCAGCCAAGAAGGGGTTAGCACCGGGGAGCTGTTTTTT. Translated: CASSQEGVSTGELFF.

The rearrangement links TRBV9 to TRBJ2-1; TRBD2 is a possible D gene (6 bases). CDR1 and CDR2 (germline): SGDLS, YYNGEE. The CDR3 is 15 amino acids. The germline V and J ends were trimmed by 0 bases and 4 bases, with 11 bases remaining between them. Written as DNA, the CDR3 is TGTGCCAGCAGCGTAGTGGCGGGGCTGTACAATGAGCAGTTCTTC. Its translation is CASSVVAGLYNEQFF. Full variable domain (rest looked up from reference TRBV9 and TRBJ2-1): DSGVTQTPKHLITATGQRVTLRCSPRSGDLSVYWYQQSLDQGLQFLIQYYNGEERAKGNILERFSAQQFPDLHSELNLSSLELGDSALYFCASSVVAGLYNEQFFGPGTRLTVL.

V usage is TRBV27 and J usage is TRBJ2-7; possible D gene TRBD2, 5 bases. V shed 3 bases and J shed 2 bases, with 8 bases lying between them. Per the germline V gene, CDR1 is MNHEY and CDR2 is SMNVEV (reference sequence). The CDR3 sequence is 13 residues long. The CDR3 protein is CASSFSGTYEQYF. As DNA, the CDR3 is TGTGCCAGCAGTTTCTCGGGAACCTACGAGCAGTACTTC.

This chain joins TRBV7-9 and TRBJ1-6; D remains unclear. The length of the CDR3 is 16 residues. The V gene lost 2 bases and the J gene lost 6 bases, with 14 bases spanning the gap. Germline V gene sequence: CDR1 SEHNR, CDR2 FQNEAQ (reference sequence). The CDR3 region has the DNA TGTGCCAGCAGCTTACTTTCTCCGGGATCTAATTCACCCCTCCACTTT. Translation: CASSLLSPGSNSPLHF. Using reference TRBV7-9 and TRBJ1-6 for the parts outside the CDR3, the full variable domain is DTGVSQNPRHKITKRGQNVTFRCDPISEHNRLYWYRQTLGQGPEFLTYFQNEAQLEKSRLLSDRFSAERPKGSFSTLEIQRTEQGDSAMYLCASSLLSPGSNSPLHFGNGTRLTVT.

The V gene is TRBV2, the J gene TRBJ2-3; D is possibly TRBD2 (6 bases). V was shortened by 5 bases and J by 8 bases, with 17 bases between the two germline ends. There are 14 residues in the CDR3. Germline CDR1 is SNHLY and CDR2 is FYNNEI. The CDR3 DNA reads TGTGCCAGCAGTCTCGGCCCGACGGAGGGTACGCAGTATTTT. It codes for CASSLGPTEGTQYF.